The 32 T cell receptor beta chains below come from one sample, sequenced in a study of Ad26.COV2.S vaccination and SARS-CoV-2 variants (dated by TCRdb to 2020 to 2022). Libraries were prepared through the immunoSEQ multiplex PCR assay. TCRdb carries this immuneACCESS record with in-frame sequences only. Its versions omit some clonotypes, under half of them owing to an unresolved V gene in the studies checked, with the rest unexplained. The sample profile shows roughly 350,000 clones; about nine tenths of them were found once. Approximately 3.6% of the sample goes to the ten largest clones. The treatment or condition label, read with the paper, signifies: approximately 18 received Ad26.COV2.S at low or high dose, single or two shots; 5 received placebo; per-sample allocation not given. Repertoires of vaccine and placebo recipients were sequenced from samples taken on day 63 after the first injection.

The input for sequencing was peripheral blood, taken in a trial of Ad26.COV2.S vaccine versus placebo. These receptors were collected from a person between 18 and 60 years old who received the Ad26.COV2.S COVID-19 vaccine or a placebo.

This sequence joins TRBV7-9 and TRBJ1-2; D is uncertain. CDR3 length: 15 amino acids. The V end lost 2 bases, the J end lost 3 bases, and 13 bases lay between the germline ends. Germline CDR1 SEHNR, CDR2 FQNEAQ (reference sequence). This CDR3 reads CASSLRNPADYGYTF. The CDR3 region has the DNA TGTGCCAGCAGCTTAAGGAACCCTGCTGACTATGGCTACACCTTC.

Points on this clone: Other DNA sequences of this sample code for an identical CDR3. The chain carries TRBV9 and TRBJ2-1; D is undetermined. Germline loops: CDR1 SGDLS, CDR2 YYNGEE. The V end was cut by 2 bases, the J end by 5 bases, with 2 bases between. CDR3 size: 11 residues. The CDR3 protein is CASSVNNEQFF. The CDR3, as DNA: TGTGCCAGCAGCGTCAACAATGAGCAGTTCTTC.

This clone appeared once. The gene calls are TRBV7-9 and TRBJ2-3; tentative D call: TRBD2 (6 bases). Between the trimmed V and J ends, which lost 7 bases and 0 bases, there was a span of 17 bases. This CDR3 is 16 amino acids long. Germline-derived CDR1 and CDR2 are SEHNR and FQNEAQ (reference sequence). The CDR3: CASTLRGGASTDTQYF. The CDR3 DNA is TGTGCCAGCACCCTGAGGGGCGGGGCTAGCACAGATACGCAGTATTTT.

The V and J genes are TRBV27 and TRBJ1-3, with D maybe TRBD1 (6 bases). From germline, CDR1 is MNHEY and CDR2 SMNVEV (reference sequence). The CDR3 loop spans 15 amino acids. V was trimmed by 5 bases and J by 0 bases, leaving 11 bases between them. The CDR3 nucleotides are TGTGCCAGCAGTCCGACAGGTCTCTCTGGAAACACCATATATTTT. It yields the protein CASSPTGLSGNTIYF.

The rearrangement uses TRBV12-3 or TRBV12-4 and TRBJ1-5; D remains unclear. There are 13 residues in the CDR3. V was trimmed by 4 bases and J by 3 bases, leaving 7 bases between them. CDR3 bases: TGTGCCAGCAGTTACAGTCCCAATCAGCCCCAGCATTTT. Translating it yields CASSYSPNQPQHF.

The J gene is TRBJ2-1, the V gene TRBV7-3, with 12 bases that match TRBD2. This CDR3 spans 15 amino acids. With 5 bases clipped from V and 4 bases from J, the junction kept 3 bases outside the gene matches. Germline-derived CDR1 and CDR2 are SGHTA and FQGTGA. CDR3 coding DNA: TGTGCCAGCAGCCCAGGGACTAGCGGGTACAATGAGCAGTTCTTC. Protein product: CASSPGTSGYNEQFF.

This clone was counted a single time. The genes are TRBV15 and TRBJ2-7; 9 nucleotides align to TRBD2. Germline CDR1 reads LNHNV; CDR2 reads YYDKDF (reference sequence). V shed 0 bases and J 4 bases; nucleotides not matched to a gene: 16. This CDR3 comprises 19 residues. The CDR3: CATSRDPAYSGGPLYEQYF. Here the CDR3 DNA reads TGTGCCACCAGCAGAGATCCTGCCTATAGCGGGGGCCCCCTATACGAGCAGTACTTC.

The chain couples TRBV6-5 to TRBJ2-3; 11 nucleotides match TRBD2. The CDR3 is made up of 15 amino acids. The V segment lost 6 bases and the J segment 8 bases; nucleotides outside the gene matches: 10. The germline CDR1 and CDR2 sequences are MNHEY and SVGAGI. The CDR3 loop reads CASSLAGGARATQYF. CDR3 bases: TGTGCCAGCAGCTTAGCGGGGGGGGCACGAGCTACGCAGTATTTT.

This clone was observed a single time. The chain couples TRBV19 to TRBJ1-5; no reliable D call. Germline V lookup: CDR1 LNHDA, CDR2 SQIVND (reference sequence). V dropped 1 base and J dropped 2 bases, with 12 bases sitting between them. CDR3 size: 16 residues. DNA of the CDR3: TGTGCCAGTAGTATAGGGGAGGGCTATGGCAATCAGCCCCAGCATTTT. It yields the protein CASSIGEGYGNQPQHF.

The chain combines TRBV7-9 with TRBJ2-7, with D perhaps TRBD1 (6 bases). The germline gives CDR1 SEHNR, CDR2 FQNEAQ (reference sequence). Trimming cost V 1 base and J 4 bases, with 11 bases left between them. The CDR3 is made up of 14 amino acids. The CDR3 protein is CASSLGGQNYEQYF. CDR3 sequence (DNA): TGTGCCAGCAGCTTAGGCGGACAGAATTACGAGCAGTACTTC.

The rearrangement uses TRBV4-2 and TRBJ2-5; 10 nucleotides agree with TRBD2. V lost 2 bases, J lost 7 bases, and 10 bases stayed unmatched. The CDR3 is 16 residues long. The germline gives CDR1 LGHNA, CDR2 YNFKEQ. The CDR3 sequence: CASSQPTGTSAPTQYF. The CDR3 DNA follows: TGTGCCAGCAGCCAACCTACAGGGACTAGCGCCCCGACCCAGTACTTC.

This chain joins TRBV29-1 and TRBJ1-2; D remains unclear. Germline values: CDR1 SQVTM, CDR2 ANQGSEA. This CDR3 has 15 residues. With 0 bases removed from V and 4 bases from J, the gap between germline ends came to 15 bases. The CDR3 region has the DNA TGCAGCGTTGAAGATTTGGCAGACGGATTCTATGGCTACACCTTC. Translating it yields CSVEDLADGFYGYTF.

The genes are TRBV2 and TRBJ1-2, with D unclear. Germline V gives CDR1 SNHLY, CDR2 FYNNEI. V gave up 0 bases and J gave up 0 bases, with 14 bases separating them. The CDR3 is 17 amino acids. CDR3 amino acids: CASSEATPTGANYGYTF. CDR3 nucleotides: TGTGCCAGCAGTGAAGCAACCCCGACCGGGGCTAACTATGGCTACACCTTC.

J is TRBJ1-1 and V is TRBV7-6, with a tentative D call TRBD1 (5 bases). The CDR3 has 18 amino acids. The V and J ends lost 4 bases and 0 bases respectively, with 21 bases between them. Germline V gene data show CDR1 as SGHVS and CDR2 as FNYEAQ. DNA of the CDR3: TGTGCCAGCAGCTATCTCCGGGACGCAAGTCTTATGAACACTGAAGCTTTCTTT. This gives the protein CASSYLRDASLMNTEAFF.

The gene calls are TRBV30 and TRBJ1-1, with a weak D call TRBD1 (6 bases). This CDR3 is 15 amino acids long. Germline CDR1 reads GTSNPN; CDR2 reads SVGIG (reference sequence). The germline V and J ends were trimmed by 0 bases and 0 bases, with 11 bases remaining between them. The CDR3 protein is CAWSVPRTVNTEAFF. The CDR3 nucleotides read TGTGCCTGGAGTGTACCTAGGACAGTGAACACTGAAGCTTTCTTT.

The chain joins TRBV4-1 to TRBJ1-5, with 9 bases matching TRBD1. V dropped 0 bases and J dropped 3; count of bases not matched to a gene: 6. The length of the CDR3 is 17 residues. Germline CDR1 is MGHRA and CDR2 is YSYEKL. The CDR3 loop reads CASSQEGGQGINQPQHF. CDR3 DNA sequence: TGCGCCAGCAGCCAAGAGGGGGGACAGGGAATCAATCAGCCCCAGCATTTT.

The rearrangement joins TRBV28 to TRBJ2-1; D is tentatively TRBD1 or TRBD2 (6 bases each). CDR3 size: 13 residues. Trimming pared 8 bases from V and 8 bases from J, leaving 16 bases between. Germline CDR1 is MDHEN and CDR2 is SYDVKM. For the CDR3, the DNA is TGTGCCAGCGCTCCCCTAGGGGGGTATGAGCAGTTCTTC. It translates to CASAPLGGYEQFF.

V and J are TRBV7-6 and TRBJ2-3; 12 bases fit TRBD2. This CDR3 has 15 amino acids. The germline CDR1 and CDR2 sequences are SGHVS and FNYEAQ. The ends lost 5 bases at V and 2 bases at J; junction bases unmatched: 2. The CDR3 bases are TGTGCCAGCAGCCCTAGCGGGGGGGCCACAGATACGCAGTATTTT. Translating it yields CASSPSGGATDTQYF.

The V gene is TRBV19, the J gene TRBJ1-2, with 7 bases aligning to TRBD1. The CDR3 is made up of 15 amino acids. Per germline, CDR1 LNHDA and CDR2 SQIVND (reference sequence). J gave up 4 bases and V 5 bases, and 10 bases lay outside the gene matches. The CDR3: CASSPPEGAVYGYTF. CDR3 sequence (DNA): TGTGCCAGTAGTCCCCCGGAGGGGGCCGTCTATGGCTACACCTTC.

The chain recombines TRBV27 with TRBJ2-2, with TRBD2 matching over 7 bases. Germline CDR1 and CDR2: MNHEY and SMNVEV (reference sequence). The J segment lost 1 base and the V segment lost 7 bases, leaving 9 bases of the junction unmatched. There are 16 residues in the CDR3. CDR3 bases: TGTGCCAGCACCAAACGAGCGGGGATGAACACCGGGGAGCTGTTTTTT. It yields the protein CASTKRAGMNTGELFF.

The V gene is TRBV5-6, the J gene TRBJ1-1; 7 nucleotides agree with TRBD1. From germline, CDR1 is SGHDT and CDR2 YYEEEE. The V gene end was trimmed by 6 bases and the J gene end by 0 bases; junction bases not matched to a gene: 5. This CDR3 comprises 14 residues. This chain's CDR3 is CASMRQGLNTEAFF. In DNA, the CDR3 is TGTGCCAGCATGCGACAGGGCCTGAACACTGAAGCTTTCTTT.

J is TRBJ2-7 and V is TRBV4-1; 7 bases match TRBD1. CDR3 length equals 15 residues. The ends lost 1 base at V and 2 bases at J; junction bases unmatched: 5. CDR1 and CDR2 (germline): MGHRA, YSYEKL. The DNA for the CDR3 is TGCGCCAGCAGCCAAGTCCGGACAGGTACCTACGAGCAGTACTTC. Amino acids: CASSQVRTGTYEQYF.

CDR3 coding DNA: TGTGCCAGTAGTGCGGACAGGGGGCTCGGAAACACCATATATTTT. It is translated as CASSADRGLGNTIYF. The chain recombines TRBV19 with TRBJ1-3; 11 bases fit TRBD1. There are 15 residues in the CDR3. With 5 bases clipped from V and 4 bases from J, the junction kept 4 bases outside the gene matches. Germline V lookup: CDR1 LNHDA, CDR2 SQIVND (reference sequence).

This rearrangement joins TRBV9 to TRBJ2-3, with 7 bases fitting TRBD1. The CDR3 length is 16 residues. Germline V gives CDR1 SGDLS, CDR2 YYNGEE. Losses at the gene ends were 4 bases for V and 2 bases for J; bases not matched to a gene: 10. The DNA of the CDR3 is TGTGCCAGCAGCCCGCGACAGGGCGGACTCACAGATACGCAGTATTTT. Protein: CASSPRQGGLTDTQYF.

The chain is built from TRBV27 and TRBJ1-5; D is undetermined. The CDR3 has 14 amino acids. V was shortened by 5 bases and J by 3 bases, with 11 bases between the two germline ends. CDR1 MNHEY and CDR2 SMNVEV come from the germline V gene (reference sequence). The CDR3 reads CASSPHRINQPQHF. The CDR3 bases are TGTGCCAGCAGTCCACACCGAATCAATCAGCCCCAGCATTTT.

CDR3 nucleotides: TGTGCCAGCAGCTTAAAAGGGGGGACTGAAGCTTTCTTT. Protein product: CASSLKGGTEAFF. The rearrangement links TRBV11-3 to TRBJ1-1, with D tentatively TRBD1 (6 bases). Germline CDR1 SGHNT, CDR2 YENEEA. The CDR3 consists of 13 residues. V lost 2 bases, J lost 5 bases, and 9 bases lay in between.

The chain carries TRBV7-8 and TRBJ1-4, with D maybe TRBD1 (5 bases). CDR3 length equals 15 residues. Germline CDR1 and CDR2: SGHVS and FQNEAQ. Trimming removed 0 bases from V and 3 bases from J, with 8 bases in between. The CDR3 reads CASSLAGRANEKLFF. The CDR3 DNA reads TGTGCCAGCAGCTTAGCGGGCAGGGCTAATGAAAAACTGTTTTTT.

The rearrangement joins TRBV9 to TRBJ2-5; 9 nucleotides agree with TRBD2. The CDR3 loop spans 15 amino acids. V dropped 2 bases and J dropped 1; count of bases not matched to a gene: 3. The germline V gene encodes CDR1 SGDLS and CDR2 YYNGEE. DNA of the CDR3: TGTGCCAGCAGCGTCGGTAGCGGGGGCCAAGAGACCCAGTACTTC. It encodes CASSVGSGGQETQYF. Together with reference TRBV9 and TRBJ2-5, the CDR3 gives the full variable domain: DSGVTQTPKHLITATGQRVTLRCSPRSGDLSVYWYQQSLDQGLQFLIQYYNGEERAKGNILERFSAQQFPDLHSELNLSSLELGDSALYFCASSVGSGGQETQYFGPGTRLLVL.

The CDR3 nucleotides read TGCAGCGGCCGCGGGGGGGACCTACAAGAGACCCAGTACTTC. Its protein is CSGRGGDLQETQYF. The rearrangement joins TRBV29-1 to TRBJ2-5, with 9 bases identical to TRBD2. Germline-derived CDR1 and CDR2 are SQVTM and ANQGSEA. The CDR3 sequence is 14 residues long. J gave up 2 bases and V 7 bases, and 8 bases lay outside the gene matches.

V usage is TRBV3-1 (or the pseudogene TRBV3-2) and J usage is TRBJ2-7; 7 bases fit TRBD2. This CDR3 is built from 14 residues. The germline V gene encodes CDR1 LGHDT and CDR2 YNNKEL (reference sequence). Unmatched junction bases numbered 5, after V lost 1 base and J lost 5 bases. Here the CDR3 reads CASSQVRSGDEQYF. The DNA for the CDR3 is TGTGCCAGCAGCCAAGTCAGGAGCGGGGACGAGCAGTACTTC.

The chain has TRBV3-1 (or the pseudogene TRBV3-2) and TRBJ2-3; no reliable D call. The CDR3 runs 14 residues. V was clipped by 5 bases and J by 5 bases, with 14 bases between them. From germline, CDR1 is LGHDT and CDR2 YNNKEL (reference sequence). CDR3 in DNA: TGTGCCAGCAGCAAACTCCCCGGATTAGATACGCAGTATTTT. This gives the protein CASSKLPGLDTQYF.

The chain recombines TRBV5-1 with TRBJ1-1; TRBD1 is a possible D gene (5 bases). Germline V lookup: CDR1 SGHRS, CDR2 YFSETQ. Trimming shortened V by 4 bases and J by 2 bases, and 24 bases separated the two germline ends. The length of the CDR3 is 18 residues. The CDR3, as DNA: TGCGCCAGCAGCCACCCGGGACTCCCGGGCCGGTCCAACACTGAAGCTTTCTTT. Residues: CASSHPGLPGRSNTEAFF.